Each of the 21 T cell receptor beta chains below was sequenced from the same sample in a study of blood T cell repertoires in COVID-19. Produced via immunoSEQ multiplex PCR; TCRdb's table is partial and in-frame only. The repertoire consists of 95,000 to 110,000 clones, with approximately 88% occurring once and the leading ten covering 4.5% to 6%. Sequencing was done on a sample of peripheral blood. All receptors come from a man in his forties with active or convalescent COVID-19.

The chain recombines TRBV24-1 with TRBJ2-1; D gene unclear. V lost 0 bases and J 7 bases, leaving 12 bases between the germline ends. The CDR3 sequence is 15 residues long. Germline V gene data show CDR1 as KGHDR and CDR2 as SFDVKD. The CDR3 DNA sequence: TGTGCCACCAGTGATTTGCGGGTGGGTAGGAATGAGCAGTTCTTC. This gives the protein CATSDLRVGRNEQFF.

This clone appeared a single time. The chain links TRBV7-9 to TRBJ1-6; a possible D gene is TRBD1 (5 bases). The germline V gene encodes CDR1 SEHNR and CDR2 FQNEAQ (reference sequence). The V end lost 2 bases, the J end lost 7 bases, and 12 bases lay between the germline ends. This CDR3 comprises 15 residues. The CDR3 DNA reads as TGTGCCAGCAGCTTAATTGGGGGGTTAAATTCACCCCTCCACTTT. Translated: CASSLIGGLNSPLHF.

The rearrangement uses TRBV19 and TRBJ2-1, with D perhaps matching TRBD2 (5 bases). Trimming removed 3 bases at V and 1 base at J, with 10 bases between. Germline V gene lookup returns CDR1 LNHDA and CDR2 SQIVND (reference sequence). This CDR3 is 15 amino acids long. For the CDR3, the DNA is TGTGCCAGTAGTATGGAGGTAGCGTCCTACAATGAGCAGTTCTTC. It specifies CASSMEVASYNEQFF.

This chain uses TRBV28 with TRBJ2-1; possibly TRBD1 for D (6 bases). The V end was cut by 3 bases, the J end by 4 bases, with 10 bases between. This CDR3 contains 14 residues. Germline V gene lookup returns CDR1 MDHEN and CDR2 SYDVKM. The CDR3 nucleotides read TGTGCCAGCAGTTTTCGGACAGCATACAATGAGCAGTTCTTC. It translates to CASSFRTAYNEQFF.

This CDR3 is CASNSGEGGTQYF. DNA for the CDR3: TGTGCCAGCAATAGCGGGGAAGGTGGTACGCAGTATTTT. The V call is TRBV2, the J call TRBJ2-3, with 8 bases fitting TRBD2. The CDR3 sequence is 13 residues long. V gave up 7 bases and J gave up 8 bases; unmatched junction bases: 8. Germline V gene lookup returns CDR1 SNHLY and CDR2 FYNNEI.

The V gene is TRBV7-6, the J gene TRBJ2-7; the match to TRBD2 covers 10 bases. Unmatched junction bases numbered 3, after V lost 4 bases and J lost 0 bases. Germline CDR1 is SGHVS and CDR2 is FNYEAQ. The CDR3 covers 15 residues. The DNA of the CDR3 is TGTGCCAGCAGCTCACTAGCGGGATCCTCCTACGAGCAGTACTTC. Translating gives CASSSLAGSSYEQYF.

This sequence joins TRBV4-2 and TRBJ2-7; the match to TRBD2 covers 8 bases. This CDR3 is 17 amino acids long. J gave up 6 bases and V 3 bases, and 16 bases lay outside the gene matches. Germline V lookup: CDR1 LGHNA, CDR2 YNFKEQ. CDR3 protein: CASSQGGTSAQGGEQYF. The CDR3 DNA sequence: TGTGCCAGCAGCCAGGGGGGGACTAGTGCCCAAGGGGGCGAGCAGTACTTC.

CDR3 in amino acids: CASSISTTGRDTEAFF. In DNA form, the CDR3 reads TGTGCCAGTAGTATATCGACGACAGGCCGTGACACTGAAGCTTTCTTT. The chain has TRBV19 and TRBJ1-1; perhaps TRBD1 as D (6 bases). This CDR3 comprises 16 residues. Germline CDR1 reads LNHDA; CDR2 reads SQIVND (reference sequence). V lost 2 bases to trimming and J lost 3 bases, with 16 bases between them.

CDR3 DNA sequence: TGCGCCAGCAGCTCCACAGTGGATACGCAGTATTTT. This encodes CASSSTVDTQYF. V and J are TRBV5-1 and TRBJ2-3; D ambiguous. V was trimmed by 3 bases and J by 6 bases, leaving 8 bases between them. This CDR3 comprises 12 residues. CDR1 is SGHRS and CDR2 is YFSETQ in the germline V gene.

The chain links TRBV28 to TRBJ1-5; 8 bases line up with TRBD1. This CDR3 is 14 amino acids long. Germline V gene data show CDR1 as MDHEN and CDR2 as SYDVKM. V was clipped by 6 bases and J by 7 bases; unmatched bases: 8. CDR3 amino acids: CASSPGTGGQPQHF. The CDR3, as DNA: TGTGCCAGCAGCCCCGGGACAGGCGGACAGCCCCAGCATTTT. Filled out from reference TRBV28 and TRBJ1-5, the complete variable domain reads DVKVTQSSRYLVKRTGEKVFLECVQDMDHENMFWYRQDPGLGLRLIYFSYDVKMKEKGDIPEGYSVSREKKERFSLILESASTNQTSMYLCASSPGTGGQPQHFGDGTRLSIL.

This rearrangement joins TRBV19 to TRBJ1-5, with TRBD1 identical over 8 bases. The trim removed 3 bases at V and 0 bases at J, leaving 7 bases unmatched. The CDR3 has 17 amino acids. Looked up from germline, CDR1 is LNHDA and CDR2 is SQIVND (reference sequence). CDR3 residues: CASSMGQDHRSNQPQHF. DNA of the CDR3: TGTGCCAGTAGTATGGGACAGGACCACCGTAGCAATCAGCCCCAGCATTTT.

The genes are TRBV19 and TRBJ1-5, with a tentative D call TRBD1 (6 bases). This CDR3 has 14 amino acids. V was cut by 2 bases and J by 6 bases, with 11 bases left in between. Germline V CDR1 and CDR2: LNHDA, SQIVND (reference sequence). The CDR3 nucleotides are TGTGCCAGTAGTATATCTGGGGGCGGTCAGCCCCAGCATTTT. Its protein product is CASSISGGGQPQHF.

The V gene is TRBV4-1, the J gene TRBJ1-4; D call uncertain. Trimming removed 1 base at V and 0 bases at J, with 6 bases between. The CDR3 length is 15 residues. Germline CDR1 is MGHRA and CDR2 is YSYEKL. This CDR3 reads CASSQVSPTNEKLFF. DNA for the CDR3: TGCGCCAGCAGCCAAGTCTCTCCAACTAATGAAAAACTGTTTTTT.

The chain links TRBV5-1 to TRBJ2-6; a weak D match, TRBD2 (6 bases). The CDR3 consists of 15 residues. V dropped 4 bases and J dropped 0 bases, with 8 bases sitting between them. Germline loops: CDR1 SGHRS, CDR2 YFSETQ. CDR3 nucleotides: TGCGCCAGCAGCCCCGGGGGCTCTGGGGCCAACGTCCTGACTTTC. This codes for CASSPGGSGANVLTF.

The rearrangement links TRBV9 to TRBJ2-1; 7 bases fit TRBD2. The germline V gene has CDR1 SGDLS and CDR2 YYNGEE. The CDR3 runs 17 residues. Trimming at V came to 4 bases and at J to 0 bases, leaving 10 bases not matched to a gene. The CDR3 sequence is CASSRAGLATSYNEQFF. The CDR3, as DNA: TGTGCCAGCAGCCGAGCGGGGCTAGCGACCTCCTACAATGAGCAGTTCTTC.

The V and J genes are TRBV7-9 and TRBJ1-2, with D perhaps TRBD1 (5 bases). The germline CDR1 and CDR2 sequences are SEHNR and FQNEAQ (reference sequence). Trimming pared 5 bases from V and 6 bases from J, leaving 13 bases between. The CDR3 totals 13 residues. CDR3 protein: CASSVVGGNGYTF. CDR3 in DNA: TGTGCCAGCAGCGTAGTTGGGGGGAATGGCTACACCTTC.

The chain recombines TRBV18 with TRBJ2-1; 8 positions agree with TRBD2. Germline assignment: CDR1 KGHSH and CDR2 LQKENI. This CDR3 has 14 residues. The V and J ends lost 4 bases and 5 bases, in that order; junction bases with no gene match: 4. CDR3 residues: CASSLLAENNEQFF. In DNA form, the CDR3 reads TGTGCCAGCTCACTACTAGCGGAGAACAATGAGCAGTTCTTC.

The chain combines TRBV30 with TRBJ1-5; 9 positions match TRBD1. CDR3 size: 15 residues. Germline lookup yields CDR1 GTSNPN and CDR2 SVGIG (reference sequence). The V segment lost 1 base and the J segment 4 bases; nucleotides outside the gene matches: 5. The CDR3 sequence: CAWSGGQGINQPQHF. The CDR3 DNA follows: TGTGCCTGGAGTGGGGGACAGGGAATAAATCAGCCCCAGCATTTT.

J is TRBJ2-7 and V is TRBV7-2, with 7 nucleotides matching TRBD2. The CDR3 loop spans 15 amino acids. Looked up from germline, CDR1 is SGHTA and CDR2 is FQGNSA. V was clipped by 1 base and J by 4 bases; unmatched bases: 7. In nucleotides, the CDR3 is TGTGCCAGCAGCTTAGTTCGGGGGAGGGGTTACGAGCAGTACTTC. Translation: CASSLVRGRGYEQYF.

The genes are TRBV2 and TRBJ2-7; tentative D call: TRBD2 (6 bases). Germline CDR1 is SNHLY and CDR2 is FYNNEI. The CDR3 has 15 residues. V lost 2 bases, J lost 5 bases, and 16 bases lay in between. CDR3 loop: CASSEWREPPDEQYF. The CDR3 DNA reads TGTGCCAGCAGTGAATGGCGGGAACCCCCGGACGAGCAGTACTTC.

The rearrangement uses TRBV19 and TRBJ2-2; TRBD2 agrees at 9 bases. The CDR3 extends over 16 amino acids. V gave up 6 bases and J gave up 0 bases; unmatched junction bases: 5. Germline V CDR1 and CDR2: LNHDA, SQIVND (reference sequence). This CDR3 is CASRDSGRANTGELFF. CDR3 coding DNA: TGTGCCAGTAGGGATAGCGGGAGAGCGAACACCGGGGAGCTGTTTTTT.